Reported below is one T cell receptor (beta chain). The CDR3 runs to 14 residues. Germline CDR1 reads MGHRA; CDR2 reads YSYEKL. V was trimmed by 0 bases and J by 6 bases, leaving 12 bases between them. Original analysis: Amplified reference gene primers provided the basis for estimating nucleated cell counts. Sequencing used immunoSEQ multiplex PCR; TCRdb keeps in-frame clones, though not all of them. The V and J calls and the clone size are those of that table, but D and trimming were determined from the DNA. The sample has a few hundred thousand clones, roughly 90% seen once. The data originate from a study of blood T cell repertoires in COVID-19. Study in general: Material from acute and convalescent COVID-19 was sourced from the United States, Italy and Spain. Nucleic acid was either cDNA or gDNA, and it came from T cells, B-cell-depleted T cells, or PBMCs.

The TCR originated in a man in his forties or fifties with acute or convalescent COVID-19. Sequencing input: peripheral blood. V gene TRBV4-1 combines with J gene TRBJ2-7; possibly TRBD2 for D (6 bases). The CDR3 bases are TGCGCCAGCAGCCAAGATTTGGGACTGACCGAGCAGTACTTC. This gives the protein CASSQDLGLTEQYF.